The 13 T cell receptor beta chains in this list originate from one sample, sequenced in a study of T cell responses to AZD1222 COVID-19 vaccine. This table comes from immunoSEQ multiplex PCR, and its TCRdb copy is limited to in-frame clones, with some not included. The sample includes 150,000 to 200,000 clones, roughly 94% of them seen just once. The specimen was peripheral blood, collected 28 days after the second AZD1222 dose. All receptors derive from an adult who received the AZD1222 COVID-19 vaccine.

V usage is TRBV7-8 and J usage is TRBJ1-4; D gene unclear. This CDR3 is 18 amino acids long. V was pared by 4 bases and J by 8 bases, with 26 bases between. Germline lookup yields CDR1 SGHVS and CDR2 FQNEAQ. The CDR3 DNA sequence: TGTGCCAGCAGCTCAACCCCAGCAGGATCCCCAGGTTTGGAAAAACTGTTTTTT. Protein: CASSSTPAGSPGLEKLFF.

The chain links TRBV5-1 to TRBJ1-1; D call uncertain. Per germline, CDR1 SGHRS and CDR2 YFSETQ. V was pared by 0 bases and J by 9 bases, with 15 bases between. The length of the CDR3 is 14 residues. This chain's CDR3 is CASSLAPGREKAFF. The CDR3 nucleotides read TGCGCCAGCAGCTTGGCCCCGGGAAGGGAGAAAGCTTTCTTT.

This chain uses TRBV4-2 with TRBJ1-5, with 9 bases that match TRBD1. Germline V gene data show CDR1 as LGHNA and CDR2 as YNFKEQ. V trimming: 4 bases; J trimming: 4 bases; junction bases outside the gene matches: 11. The CDR3 covers 17 residues. The CDR3 region is CASSPQGGQGTNQPQHF. CDR3 DNA: TGTGCCAGCAGCCCACAGGGGGGACAGGGTACTAATCAGCCCCAGCATTTT.

This rearrangement joins TRBV4-1 to TRBJ2-3; TRBD2 agrees at 11 bases. The germline CDR1 and CDR2 sequences are MGHRA and YSYEKL. The CDR3 loop spans 17 amino acids. V gave up 4 bases and J gave up 5 bases; unmatched junction bases: 11. The chain's CDR3 is CASSLLAGTSGRDTQYF. The CDR3 region has the DNA TGCGCCAGCAGCCTATTAGCCGGGACTAGCGGTCGAGATACGCAGTATTTT.

This chain uses TRBV6-5 with TRBJ2-2, with TRBD2 as a possible D gene (5 bases). This CDR3 contains 13 residues. Trimming took off 6 bases at V and 5 bases at J, with 10 bases between the two ends. Germline V gene lookup returns CDR1 MNHEY and CDR2 SVGAGI. CDR3 region: CASRPTGTGELFF. CDR3 nucleotide sequence: TGTGCCAGCAGGCCAACGGGGACCGGGGAGCTGTTTTTT.

This sequence joins TRBV6-2 or TRBV6-3 and TRBJ1-1; no clear D. The CDR3 covers 13 residues. The V end lost 3 bases, the J end lost 1 base, and 6 bases lay between the germline ends. In germline, CDR1 is MNHEY, CDR2 SVGEGT. Here the CDR3 reads CASSYNWNTEAFF. The CDR3 DNA reads as TGTGCCAGCAGTTATAATTGGAACACTGAAGCTTTCTTT.

This clone has just a few counts. CDR3 sequence: CATTSGRLNEQYF. The CDR3 DNA reads TGTGCCACAACTAGCGGGAGGCTTAACGAGCAGTACTTC. The V call is TRBV5-4, the J call TRBJ2-7; 12 bases map to TRBD2. From germline, CDR1 is SGHNT and CDR2 YYREEE (reference sequence). The CDR3 runs to 13 residues. The junction had 6 bases not matched to a gene; V was cut back by 9 bases and J by 5 bases.

Only a few counts were recorded for this clone. DNA for the CDR3: TGTGCCAGCTCACCCGGACTAGCGGGAGGTATTTACTTC. Encoded protein: CASSPGLAGGIYF. V and J are TRBV18 and TRBJ2-7; 14 bases fit TRBD2. The CDR3 covers 13 residues. The junction had 5 bases not matched to a gene; V was cut back by 3 bases and J by 13 bases. Germline V gives CDR1 KGHSH, CDR2 LQKENI. The full variable domain, completed using reference TRBV18 and TRBJ2-7, is NAGVMQNPRHLVRRRGQEARLRCSPMKGHSHVYWYRQLPEEGLKFMVYLQKENIIDESGMPKERFSAEFPKEGPSILRIQQVVRGDSAAYFCASSPGLAGGIYFGPGTRLTVT.

CDR3 loop: CASSPRGGGELFF. The CDR3 DNA reads as TGTGCCAGCAGCCCGAGGGGTGGCGGGGAGCTGTTTTTT. The V and J genes are TRBV11-3 and TRBJ2-2; D assignment may be TRBD1 or TRBD2 (5 bases each). Germline CDR1 reads SGHNT; CDR2 reads YENEEA. This CDR3 is 13 amino acids long. The V end was cut by 5 bases, the J end by 7 bases, with 11 bases between. The complete variable domain, with remaining parts taken from reference TRBV11-3 and TRBJ2-2, reads EAGVVQSPRYKIIEKKQPVAFWCNPISGHNTLYWYLQNLGQGPELLIRYENEEAVDDSQLPKDRFSAERLKGVDSTLKIQPAELGDSAVYLCASSPRGGGELFFGEGSRLTVL.

This rearrangement joins TRBV2 to TRBJ2-7; D is uncertain. CDR3 length: 14 amino acids. Germline V gene data show CDR1 as SNHLY and CDR2 as FYNNEI. V was cut by 5 bases and J by 2 bases, with 13 bases left in between. CDR3 bases: TGTGCCAGCAGTTCACGGTACACCCCCTACGAGCAGTACTTC. Protein: CASSSRYTPYEQYF.

The chain combines TRBV4-2 with TRBJ1-2; 7 bases agree with TRBD1. The germline CDR1 and CDR2 sequences are LGHNA and YNFKEQ. The CDR3 runs 16 residues. The ends lost 0 bases at V and 8 bases at J; junction bases unmatched: 12. The CDR3 nucleotides read TGTGCCAGCAGCCAAGATTCCGCTACAGGGGCCAGGGGCTACACCTTC. Encoded protein: CASSQDSATGARGYTF.

This sequence joins TRBV15 and TRBJ2-3; D might be TRBD1 or TRBD2, each matching 6 bases. The CDR3 spans 15 residues. V was cut by 2 bases and J by 0 bases, with 9 bases left in between. From germline, CDR1 is LNHNV and CDR2 YYDKDF (reference sequence). The CDR3 DNA sequence: TGTGCCACCAGCAGAAGGGGGACTAGCACAGATACGCAGTATTTT. It is translated as CATSRRGTSTDTQYF.

CDR3 loop: CASSMKRGEGTDTQYF. In nucleotides, the CDR3 is TGTGCCAGTAGTATGAAGCGGGGAGAGGGCACAGATACGCAGTATTTT. V gene TRBV19 combines with J gene TRBJ2-3; 7 bases agree with TRBD2. Germline loops: CDR1 LNHDA, CDR2 SQIVND (reference sequence). The CDR3 is 16 residues long. V shed 3 bases and J 1 base; nucleotides not matched to a gene: 7.